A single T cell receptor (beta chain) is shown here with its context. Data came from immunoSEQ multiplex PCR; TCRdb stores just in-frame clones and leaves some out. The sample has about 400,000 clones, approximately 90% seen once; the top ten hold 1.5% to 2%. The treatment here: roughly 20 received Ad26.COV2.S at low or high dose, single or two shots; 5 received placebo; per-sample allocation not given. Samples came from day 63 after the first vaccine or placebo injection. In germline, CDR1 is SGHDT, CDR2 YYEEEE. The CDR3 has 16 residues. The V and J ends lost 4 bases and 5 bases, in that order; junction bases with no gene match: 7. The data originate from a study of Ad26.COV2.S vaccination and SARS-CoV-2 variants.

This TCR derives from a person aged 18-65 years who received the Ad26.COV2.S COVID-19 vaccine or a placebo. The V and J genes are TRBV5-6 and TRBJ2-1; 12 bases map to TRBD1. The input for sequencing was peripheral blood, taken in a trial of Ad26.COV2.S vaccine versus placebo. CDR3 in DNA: TGTGCCAGCAGCACCACCGGGACAGGGGGCAACAATGAGCAGTTCTTC. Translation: CASSTTGTGGNNEQFF. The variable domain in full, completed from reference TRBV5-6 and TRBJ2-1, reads DAGVTQSPTHLIKTRGQQVTLRCSPKSGHDTVSWYQQALGQGPQFIFQYYEEEERQRGNFPDRFSGHQFPNYSSELNVNALLLGDSALYLCASSTTGTGGNNEQFFGPGTRLTVL.